The next 6 T cell receptor beta chains were all read from a single sample in a study of early T cells in non-severe SARS-CoV-2 infection. TCRdb ran MiXCR on the 5' RACE reads and lists one entry per CDR3 protein. The sample carries 87,000 or so distinct CDR3 sequences, approximately 13% recorded once. Sequencing used whole blood. Receptors were obtained from an adult who was a healthcare worker with PCR-confirmed SARS-CoV-2 infection or an uninfected control (not recorded which).

This clonotype showed up many times. The CDR3 here is CASSPGHLDTQYF. CDR3 in DNA: TGTGCCAGCTCCCCGGGACATCTGGATACGCAGTATTTT. V gene TRBV18 combines with J gene TRBJ2-3; maybe TRBD1 (6 bases). This CDR3 comprises 13 residues. Trimming cost V 6 bases and J 6 bases, with 13 bases left between them. CDR1 and CDR2 (germline): KGHSH, LQKENI.

The CDR3 DNA sequence: TGTGCCAGCAGCTTGGGCGGGGGACCGACCCTCGTGAATACGCAGTATTTT. This codes for CASSLGGGPTLVNTQYF. The chain links TRBV5-6 to TRBJ2-3; 7 nucleotides line up with TRBD2. V lost 0 bases to trimming and J lost 7 bases; unmatched junction nucleotides: 14. The CDR3 length is 17 residues. In germline, CDR1 is SGHDT, CDR2 YYEEEE.

This clonotype was seen at least ten times. V and J are TRBV4-1 and TRBJ1-1; 10 bases are a match to TRBD1. Losses at the gene ends were 1 base for V and 10 bases for J; bases not matched to a gene: 3. Germline V lookup: CDR1 MGHRA, CDR2 YSYEKL. This CDR3 comprises 13 residues. The CDR3 DNA follows: TGCGCCAGCAGCCAAGCACGGGACAGGGGAGCTTTCTTT. Protein product: CASSQARDRGAFF.

This clonotype was found many times. V and J are TRBV7-6 and TRBJ2-7; D not certain. Trimming left V 5 bases short and J 6 bases short, with 8 bases between. This CDR3 region has 11 residues. Germline V CDR1 and CDR2: SGHVS, FNYEAQ. CDR3 DNA sequence: TGTGCCAGCAGCCGCTGGGCCGAGCAGTACTTC. Its protein product is CASSRWAEQYF.

Details on this clonotype: The junction departs from germline at one end; a sequencing error may be responsible. The chain recombines TRBV7-2 with TRBJ2-7, with 9 bases matching TRBD1. Looked up from germline, CDR1 is SGHTA and CDR2 is FQGNSA. The CDR3 has 14 amino acids. The CDR3 spells CASSFGTGTYGQYF. CDR3 DNA: TGTGCCAGCAGCTTTGGGACAGGGACATACGGGCAGTACTTC. The full variable domain, in which reference TRBV7-2 and TRBJ2-7 provide the parts outside the CDR3, is GAGVSQSPSNKVTEKGKDVELRCDPISGHTALYWYRQSLGQGLEFLIYFQGNSAPDKSGLPSDRFSAERTGGSVSTLTIQRTQQEDSAVYLCASSFGTGTYGQYFGPGTRLTVT.

This clonotype was counted many times. The V gene is TRBV6-1, the J gene TRBJ2-7, with D possibly being TRBD2 (6 bases). Trimming stripped 6 bases from V and 7 bases from J, with 19 bases between. Germline V gives CDR1 MNHNS, CDR2 SASEGT. The CDR3 totals 14 residues. The CDR3 nucleotides read TGTGCCAGCAGAGACGGACTACGAGAGGTGGAGCAGTACTTC. Its protein product is CASRDGLREVEQYF.